Below, one T cell receptor beta chain is given with its context. J gave up 4 bases and V 2 bases, and 7 bases lay outside the gene matches. The CDR3 contains 17 residues. Germline values: CDR1 KGHDR, CDR2 SFDVKD. These data come from a study of T cells in Graves' hyperthyroidism and ophthalmopathy. Amplified TCR beta CDR3 regions derived from RNA transcripts. First-round RT-PCR of the TCR CDR3 relied on the HTBI primer set. TCRdb independently ran MiXCR on the multiplex PCR reads; one entry per CDR3 protein. The sample shows around 570,000 distinct CDR3 sequences, about 20% of them seen only once. The study included ophthalmopathy patients with Clinical Activity Score at least 3, NOSPECS grade at least 4 and duration under 3 months. Clinicians diagnosed patients from clinical symptoms, serum thyroxine and TRAb, thyroid ultrasound and orbital computed tomography.

The chain carries TRBV24-1 and TRBJ2-1; 10 bases map to TRBD2. This clonotype originated in a man aged 35 to 55 with Graves' ophthalmopathy. Sequencing was carried out using blood. The CDR3 here is CATSDSNSGRAYNEQFF. The CDR3 bases are TGTGCCACCAGTGATTCAAACAGCGGGAGGGCGTACAATGAGCAGTTCTTC.